The sequence of this T cell receptor (beta chain) was determined in a study of OX40 agonist ivuxolimab in advanced cancers. Using immunoSEQ multiplex PCR, the repertoire was profiled, and TCRdb retains in-frame clones only, with some absent. The sample contains approximately 62,000 clones, 70% to 90% of which appear only once. Whole-study findings and limits: Fewer expanded clones were found on average in CD4+ than in CD8+ T cells. Which antigen the expanded peripheral T cells recognized is unknown.

The CDR3 consists of 14 residues. Germline assignment: CDR1 MNHNY and CDR2 SVGAGI (reference sequence). Trimming cost V 6 bases and J 4 bases, with 15 bases left between them. Notes on this clone: What it binds is unknown.

The sequence was obtained from an adult with an advanced solid tumor such as melanoma, head and neck, liver or kidney cancer. The specimen was CD4+ or CD8+ T cells sorted from blood, collected in a trial of the OX40 agonist ivuxolimab. This chain joins TRBV6-6 and TRBJ1-2; D uncertain. CDR3 amino acids: CASSLGREGYGYTF. The CDR3 DNA is TGTGCCAGCAGCCTGGGGAGGGAAGGCTATGGCTACACCTTC.